Listed below are T cell receptor beta chains from one sample, sequenced in a study of blood T cell repertoires in COVID-19. The assay was immunoSEQ multiplex PCR, and TCRdb's table has in-frame clones only and misses some. Of 240,000 or so clones in the sample, 70% to 90% were seen once. Material for sequencing was peripheral blood. The receptors stem from a woman in her 30s with acute or convalescent COVID-19. CDR3s include the opening cysteine and the closing phenylalanine or tryptophan. D genes are given only for firm matches. The size entry is marked missing in some rows and otherwise reads once, few, many or a size class.

>-|TRBJ2-2|TRBD1|TRBV5-1|14
TGCGCCAGCAGCTCGGGACAGGGAAACGGGGAGCTGTTTTTT
CASSSGQGNGELFF
>once|TRBJ1-1|TRBD1|TRBV19|15
TGTGCCAGTAGGCCCCGGGACAGGGAGAACACTGAAGCTTTCTTT
CASRPRDRENTEAFF
>-|TRBJ1-1|-|TRBV18|13
TGTGCCAGCTCACCAGTTCTAAACACTGAAGCTTTCTTT
CASSPVLNTEAFF
>-|TRBJ1-5|TRBD1|TRBV27|14
TGTGCCAGCAGTTCCGGACAGGTTAGTCAGCCCCAGCATTTT
CASSSGQVSQPQHF
>-|TRBJ2-2|TRBD2|TRBV7-2|16
TGTGCCAGCAGCTTAGTTAGCGGGATGAGCACCGGGGAGCTGTTTTTT
CASSLVSGMSTGELFF
>-|TRBJ2-7|TRBD1|TRBV5-6|14
TGTGCCAGCAGCCGCACCGGGACAGACTACGAGCAGTACTTC
CASSRTGTDYEQYF
>-|TRBJ2-2|TRBD2|TRBV6-1|17
TGTGCCAGCAGTGAACTCGGTCCTAGCGGGAGACCCGGGGAGCTGTTTTTT
CASSELGPSGRPGELFF
>-|TRBJ2-1|-|TRBV2|14
TGTGCCAGCATTCAAGAGGGAGTAAGCAATGAGCAGTTCTTC
CASIQEGVSNEQFF
>-|TRBJ2-7|TRBD1|TRBV7-9|14
TGTGCCAGCAGGCCGACCGGACAGGAGGACGAGCAGTACTTC
CASRPTGQEDEQYF
>-|TRBJ2-7|-|TRBV5-1|13
TGCGCCAGCAACAGGGATCCCTCCTACGAGCAGTACTTC
CASNRDPSYEQYF
>once|TRBJ2-2|-|TRBV7-2|15
TGTGCCAGCAGCCTTTTAGGGGCCAACACCGGGGAGCTGTTTTTT
CASSLLGANTGELFF
>-|TRBJ1-3|TRBD1|TRBV7-6|15
TGTGCCAGCAGCTCCGCGACAGGGTCTGGAAACACCATATATTTT
CASSSATGSGNTIYF
>-|TRBJ1-6|TRBD1|TRBV5-1|15
TGCGCCAGCAGCATGGACAGGCCTGGGAATTCACCCCTCCACTTT
CASSMDRPGNSPLHF
>-|TRBJ2-1|-|TRBV30|16
TGTGCCTGGAGTGTACGGTTGGCGGGATCCTACAATGAGCAGTTCTTC
CAWSVRLAGSYNEQFF
>-|TRBJ2-3|-|TRBV15|16
TGTGCCACCAGCACTTTAGCAGGGTTTGGAACAGATACGCAGTATTTT
CATSTLAGFGTDTQYF
>-|TRBJ1-5|-|TRBV18|13
TGTGCCAGCTCACTTTCAGGGGATCAGCCCCAGCATTTT
CASSLSGDQPQHF
>-|TRBJ1-2|TRBD1|TRBV7-9|15
TGTGCCAGCAGCTCCATCTCGGGGACAGACTATGGCTACACCTTC
CASSSISGTDYGYTF
>-|TRBJ2-7|-|TRBV13|15
TGTGCCAGCAGCTTAGGCCTAGGGGAAACCTACGAGCAGTACTTC
CASSLGLGETYEQYF
>-|TRBJ2-7|TRBD2|TRBV10-1|14
TGCGCCAGCAGTGATTCGGGACTAGCCTACGAGCAGTACTTC
CASSDSGLAYEQYF
>few|TRBJ2-3|TRBD1|TRBV11-1|15
TGTGCCAGCAGTTTTGCCGGGACAGGGACAGATACGCAGTATTTT
CASSFAGTGTDTQYF
>-|TRBJ1-1|-|TRBV4-1|14
TGCGCCAGCAGCCCTAGGACTGAGAACACTGAAGCTTTCTTT
CASSPRTENTEAFF
>-|TRBJ2-4|TRBD1|TRBV6-5|15
TGTGCCAGCAGTTTAACAGGGGGGAAGTTTAACATTCAGTACTTC
CASSLTGGKFNIQYF
>-|TRBJ1-3|-|TRBV12-3/TRBV12-4|13
TGTGCCAGCAGAGTGAGCTCTGGAAACACCATATATTTT
CASRVSSGNTIYF
>-|TRBJ2-5|TRBD2|TRBV14|15
TGTGCCAGCAGCCCACTAGCGGGAGTGCAAGAGACCCAGTACTTC
CASSPLAGVQETQYF
>-|TRBJ1-5|-|TRBV7-2|14
TGTGCCAGCAGCCCTGGGAGTAGCAATCAGCCCCAGCATTTT
CASSPGSSNQPQHF
>few|TRBJ1-6|-|TRBV5-1|13
TGCGCCAGCAGCTTGGACGTCGGTTCACCCCTCCACTTT
CASSLDVGSPLHF
>-|TRBJ2-3|TRBD1|TRBV12-5|18
TGTGCTAGTGGTTTGGTACCAGGGGGAAGGAGTTCGGGAGATACGCAGTATTTT
CASGLVPGGRSSGDTQYF
>-|TRBJ1-1|-|TRBV5-4|14
TGTGCCAGCAGCCGGGGACAATTGAACACTGAAGCTTTCTTT
CASSRGQLNTEAFF
>-|TRBJ2-1|TRBD2|TRBV5-1|15
TGCGCCAGCAGCGAGGAGGGACTATTATACAATGAGCAGTTCTTC
CASSEEGLLYNEQFF
>-|TRBJ2-3|-|TRBV14|13
TGTGCCAGCAGCCAAGTGACACCAGATACGCAGTATTTT
CASSQVTPDTQYF